This TCR beta chain is drawn from a study of blood T cell repertoires in COVID-19. As for the study in general: Specimens from acute and convalescent COVID-19 originated in the United States, Italy and Spain. T cells, B-cell-depleted T cells, or PBMCs provided the cDNA or gDNA that served as material.

Enrolment of Seattle patients took place during active infection, and they were followed longitudinally. Methods used by the authors: Amplification with reference gene primers provided the estimates of nucleated cell counts. Sequenced by immunoSEQ multiplex PCR; TCRdb stores in-frame clones only, minus some. V and J calls plus clone size are reproduced from that table; the DNA served to infer D and trimming. The table records 300,000 to 400,000 clones, roughly 90% of them present only once. V was cut by 2 bases and J by 4 bases, with 9 bases left in between. CDR1 and CDR2 (germline): LNHNV, YYDKDF (reference sequence). This CDR3 spans 13 amino acids.

Sequences were obtained from peripheral blood. The chain is built from TRBV15 and TRBJ2-7; a possible D gene is TRBD1 (6 bases). The TCR originated in a man aged 25 to 40 with COVID-19, enrolled during active disease. The CDR3 sequence is CATSRPGVYEQYF. DNA of the CDR3: TGTGCCACCAGCAGACCAGGGGTGTACGAGCAGTACTTC.